These 5 T cell receptor beta chains came from one sample sequenced in a study of shared clonotypes between healthy human individuals. The assay was immunoSEQ multiplex PCR, and TCRdb's table has in-frame clones only and misses some. The profile shows some 2,500,000 clones, 93% of them singletons. Sequencing was done on a sample of naive CD4+ T cells from PBMCs. Subset described: CD45RA+ positively selected. The receptors were gathered from a man between 18 and 35 years old in good health. Some clones in this sample may be carry-over from other donors' samples.

The rearrangement uses TRBV10-3 and TRBJ2-7, with D possibly matching TRBD1 (5 bases). Trimming took off 3 bases at V and 6 bases at J, with 15 bases between the two ends. This CDR3 is 14 amino acids long. Germline V gene sequence: CDR1 ENHRY, CDR2 SYGVKD. The CDR3 protein is CAISDQKGLGEQYF. As DNA, the CDR3 is TGTGCCATCAGTGATCAGAAGGGGCTGGGCGAGCAGTACTTC.

The chain has TRBV25-1 and TRBJ1-5; no clear D. Per germline, CDR1 MGHDK and CDR2 SYGVNS. The CDR3 consists of 14 residues. Trimming left V 3 bases short and J 9 bases short, with 15 bases between. The CDR3 nucleotides are TGTGCCAGCAGTGATAGTCAGACCGGCCGGCCCCAGCATTTT. Amino acids: CASSDSQTGRPQHF.

V and J are TRBV5-4 and TRBJ1-2; weak D call: TRBD1 (6 bases). V lost 0 bases and J lost 6, with 12 bases in between. This CDR3 contains 14 residues. CDR1 and CDR2 (germline): SGHNT, YYREEE (reference sequence). The CDR3: CASSLAGVADGYTF. The CDR3 nucleotides are TGTGCCAGCAGCTTGGCAGGGGTGGCCGATGGCTACACCTTC.

The sample holds one count of this clone. This rearrangement joins TRBV5-6 to TRBJ2-7; no definite D call. This CDR3 region has 12 residues. V lost 0 bases to trimming and J lost 4 bases, with 5 bases between them. Germline CDR1 reads SGHDT; CDR2 reads YYEEEE. CDR3 nucleotides: TGTGCCAGCAGCTTGGCGGTTTACGAGCAGTACTTC. It is translated as CASSLAVYEQYF.

V and J are TRBV11-3 and TRBJ2-1, with a tentative D call TRBD2 (6 bases). V lost 5 bases and J lost 9, with 14 bases in between. Germline V gene sequence: CDR1 SGHNT, CDR2 YENEEA. This CDR3 is 13 amino acids long. CDR3 nucleotides: TGTGCCAGCAGCCCGCTGCGGGATTCTGAGCAGTTCTTC. This codes for CASSPLRDSEQFF.